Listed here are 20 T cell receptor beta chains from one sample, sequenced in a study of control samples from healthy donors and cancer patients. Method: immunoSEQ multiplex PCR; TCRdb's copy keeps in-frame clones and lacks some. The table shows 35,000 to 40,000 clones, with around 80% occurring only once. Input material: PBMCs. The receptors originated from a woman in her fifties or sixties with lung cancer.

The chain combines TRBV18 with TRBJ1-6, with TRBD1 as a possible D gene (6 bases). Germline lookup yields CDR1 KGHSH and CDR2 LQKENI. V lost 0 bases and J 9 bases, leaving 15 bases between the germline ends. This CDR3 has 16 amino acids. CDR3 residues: CASSPPVTGRISPLHF. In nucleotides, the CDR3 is TGTGCCAGCTCACCACCTGTGACAGGACGTATTTCACCCCTCCACTTT.

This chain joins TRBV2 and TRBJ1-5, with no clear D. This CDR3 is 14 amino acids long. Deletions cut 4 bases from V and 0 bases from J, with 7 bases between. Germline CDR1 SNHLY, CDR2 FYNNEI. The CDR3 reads CASSAVDSNQPQHF. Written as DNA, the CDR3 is TGTGCCAGCAGTGCCGTGGATAGCAATCAGCCCCAGCATTTT. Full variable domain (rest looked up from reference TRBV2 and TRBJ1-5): EPEVTQTPSHQVTQMGQEVILRCVPISNHLYFYWYRQILGQKVEFLVSFYNNEISEKSEIFDDQFSVERPDGSNFTLKIRSTKLEDSAMYFCASSAVDSNQPQHFGDGTRLSIL.

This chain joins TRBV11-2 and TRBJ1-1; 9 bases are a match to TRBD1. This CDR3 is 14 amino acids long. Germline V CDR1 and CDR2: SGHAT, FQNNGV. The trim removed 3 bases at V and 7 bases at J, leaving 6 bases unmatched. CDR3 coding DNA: TGTGCCAGCAGCTTCCAGACAGGGGGTAGTGAAGCTTTCTTT. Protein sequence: CASSFQTGGSEAFF.

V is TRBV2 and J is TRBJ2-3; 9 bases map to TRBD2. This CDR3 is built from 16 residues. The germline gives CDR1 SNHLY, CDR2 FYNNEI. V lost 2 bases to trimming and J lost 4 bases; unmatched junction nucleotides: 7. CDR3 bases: TGTGCCAGCAGTGAAAGGGGCGGGGGGGCCGCAGATACGCAGTATTTT. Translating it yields CASSERGGGAADTQYF.

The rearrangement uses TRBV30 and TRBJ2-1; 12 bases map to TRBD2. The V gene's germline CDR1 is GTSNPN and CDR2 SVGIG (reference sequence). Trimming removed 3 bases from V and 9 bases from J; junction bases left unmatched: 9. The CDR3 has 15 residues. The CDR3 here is CAWRGRLAGDGEQFF. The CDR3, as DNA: TGTGCCTGGAGGGGCCGACTAGCGGGAGACGGTGAGCAGTTCTTC.

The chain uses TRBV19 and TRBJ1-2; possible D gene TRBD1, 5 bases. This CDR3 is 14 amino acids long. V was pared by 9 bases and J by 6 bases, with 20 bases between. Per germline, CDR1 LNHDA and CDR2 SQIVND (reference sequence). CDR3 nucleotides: TGTGCCAGCGCTCATATGGGGGGTTTCGATGGCTACACCTTC. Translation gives CASAHMGGFDGYTF. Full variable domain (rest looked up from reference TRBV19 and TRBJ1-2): DGGITQSPKYLFRKEGQNVTLSCEQNLNHDAMYWYRQDPGQGLRLIYYSQIVNDFQKGDIAEGYSVSREKKESFPLTVTSAQKNPTAFYLCASAHMGGFDGYTFGSGTRLTVV.

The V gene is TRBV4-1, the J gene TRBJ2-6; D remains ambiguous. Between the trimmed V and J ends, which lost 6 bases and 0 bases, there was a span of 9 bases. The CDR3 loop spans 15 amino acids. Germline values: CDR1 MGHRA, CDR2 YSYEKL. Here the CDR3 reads CASRGISSGANVLTF. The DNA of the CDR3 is TGCGCCAGCAGGGGGATTTCCTCTGGGGCCAACGTCCTGACTTTC.

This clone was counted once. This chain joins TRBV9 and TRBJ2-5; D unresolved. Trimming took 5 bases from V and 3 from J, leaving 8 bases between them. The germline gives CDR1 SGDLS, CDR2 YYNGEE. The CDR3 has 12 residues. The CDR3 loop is CASSFSEETQYF. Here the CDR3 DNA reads TGTGCCAGCAGTTTTTCCGAAGAGACCCAGTACTTC.

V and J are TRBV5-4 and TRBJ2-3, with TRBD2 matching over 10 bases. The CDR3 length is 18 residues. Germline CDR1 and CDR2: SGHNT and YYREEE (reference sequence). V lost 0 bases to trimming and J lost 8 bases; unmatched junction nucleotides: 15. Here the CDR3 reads CASSLGAFIGTSVGTQYF. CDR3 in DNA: TGTGCCAGCAGCTTGGGTGCTTTTATCGGGACTAGCGTCGGTACGCAGTATTTT.

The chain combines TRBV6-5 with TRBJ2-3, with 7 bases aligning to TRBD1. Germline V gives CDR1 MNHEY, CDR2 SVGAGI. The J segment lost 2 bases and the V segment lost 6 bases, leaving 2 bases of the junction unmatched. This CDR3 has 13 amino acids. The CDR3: CASRQGLTDTQYF. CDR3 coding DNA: TGTGCCAGCAGACAGGGGCTCACAGATACGCAGTATTTT.

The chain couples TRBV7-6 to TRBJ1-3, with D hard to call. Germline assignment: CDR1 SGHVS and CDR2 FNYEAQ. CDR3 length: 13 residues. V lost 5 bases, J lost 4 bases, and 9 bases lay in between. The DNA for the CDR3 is TGTGCCAGCAGCCTCGGCCTAGGAAACACCATATATTTT. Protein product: CASSLGLGNTIYF.

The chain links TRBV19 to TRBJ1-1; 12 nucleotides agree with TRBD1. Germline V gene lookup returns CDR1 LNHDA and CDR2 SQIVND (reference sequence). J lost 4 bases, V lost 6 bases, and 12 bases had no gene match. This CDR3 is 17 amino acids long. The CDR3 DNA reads TGTGCCAGTAGAGAGGAGGGGACAGGGGGCGCGGGCACTGAAGCTTTCTTT. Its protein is CASREEGTGGAGTEAFF.

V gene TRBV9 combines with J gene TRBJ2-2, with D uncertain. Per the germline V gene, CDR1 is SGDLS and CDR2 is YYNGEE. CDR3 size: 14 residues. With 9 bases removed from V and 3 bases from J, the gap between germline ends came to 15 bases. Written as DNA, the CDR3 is TGTGCCACGGCCCCCTCTACCTACACCGGGGAGCTGTTTTTT. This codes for CATAPSTYTGELFF.

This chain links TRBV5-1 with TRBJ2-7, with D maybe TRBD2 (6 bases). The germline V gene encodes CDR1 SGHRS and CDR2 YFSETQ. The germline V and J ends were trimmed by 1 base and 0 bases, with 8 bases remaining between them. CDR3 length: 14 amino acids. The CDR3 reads CASSLSGDSYEQYF. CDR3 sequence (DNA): TGCGCCAGCAGCTTGTCGGGGGACTCCTACGAGCAGTACTTC.

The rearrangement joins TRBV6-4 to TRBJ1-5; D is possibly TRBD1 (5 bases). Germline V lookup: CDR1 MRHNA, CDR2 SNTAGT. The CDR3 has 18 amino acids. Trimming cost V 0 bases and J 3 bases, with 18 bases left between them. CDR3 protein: CASSDSIAGLKDNQPQHF. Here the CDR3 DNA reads TGTGCCAGCAGTGACTCGATCGCAGGGCTGAAGGACAATCAGCCCCAGCATTTT.

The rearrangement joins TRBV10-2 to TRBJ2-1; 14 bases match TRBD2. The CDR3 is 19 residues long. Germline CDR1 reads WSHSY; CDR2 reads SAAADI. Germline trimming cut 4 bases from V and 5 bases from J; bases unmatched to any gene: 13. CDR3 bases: TGCGCCAGCAGTGGACCGACTAGCGGGAGGGATTCCGCCAACAATGAGCAGTTCTTC. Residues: CASSGPTSGRDSANNEQFF.

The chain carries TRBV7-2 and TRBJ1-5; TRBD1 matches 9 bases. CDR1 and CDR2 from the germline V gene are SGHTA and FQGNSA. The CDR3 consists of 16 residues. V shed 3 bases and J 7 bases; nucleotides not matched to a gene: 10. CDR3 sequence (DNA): TGTGCCAGCAGCTTGGGACAGGGTTTCGTTGAACAGCCCCAGCATTTT. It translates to CASSLGQGFVEQPQHF.

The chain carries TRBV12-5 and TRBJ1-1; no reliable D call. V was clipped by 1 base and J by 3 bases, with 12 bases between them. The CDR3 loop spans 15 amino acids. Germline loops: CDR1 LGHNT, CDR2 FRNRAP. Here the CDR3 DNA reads TGTGCTAGTGGTTTGGGATTACGGGTGGACACTGAAGCTTTCTTT. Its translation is CASGLGLRVDTEAFF.

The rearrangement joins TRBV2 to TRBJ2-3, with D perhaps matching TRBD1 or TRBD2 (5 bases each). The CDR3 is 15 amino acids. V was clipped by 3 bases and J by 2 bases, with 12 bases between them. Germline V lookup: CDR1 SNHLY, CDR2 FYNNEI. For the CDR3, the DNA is TGTGCCAGCAGTGACTCAGGGAGAGACACAGATACGCAGTATTTT. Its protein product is CASSDSGRDTDTQYF. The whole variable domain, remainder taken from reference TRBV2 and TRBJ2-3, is EPEVTQTPSHQVTQMGQEVILRCVPISNHLYFYWYRQILGQKVEFLVSFYNNEISEKSEIFDDQFSVERPDGSNFTLKIRSTKLEDSAMYFCASSDSGRDTDTQYFGPGTRLTVL.

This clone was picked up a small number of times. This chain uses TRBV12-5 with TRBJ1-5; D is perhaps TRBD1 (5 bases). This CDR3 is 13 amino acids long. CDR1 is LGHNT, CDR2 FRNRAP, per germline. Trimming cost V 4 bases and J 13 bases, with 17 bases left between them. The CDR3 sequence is CASGSSSGTPQHF. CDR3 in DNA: TGTGCTAGTGGTTCGAGTTCAGGGACCCCTCAGCATTTT.